Shown below are 30 T cell receptor beta chains from a single sample sequenced in a study of cytomegalovirus exposure and HLA in healthy donors. Profiled with immunoSEQ multiplex PCR; TCRdb holds only in-frame clones, not every one. Among some 90,000 clones listed, roughly 96% were seen once. Input material: PBMCs. Receptor source: a man aged 18 to 29 in good health and CMV-seronegative.

The rearrangement joins TRBV30 to TRBJ2-5; 7 bases agree with TRBD1. Trimming at V came to 7 bases and at J to 5 bases, leaving 13 bases not matched to a gene. This CDR3 contains 14 residues. CDR1 is GTSNPN and CDR2 is SVGIG in the germline V gene (reference sequence). CDR3 DNA sequence: TGTGCCTCCAACAAGAACAGGGGACGGGAGACCCAGTACTTC. This encodes CASNKNRGRETQYF.

The chain combines TRBV19 with TRBJ1-2, with 7 bases matching TRBD1. After removal of 7 bases from V and 3 bases from J, the junction contained 8 bases not matched to a gene. Germline CDR1 reads LNHDA; CDR2 reads SQIVND (reference sequence). This CDR3 has 14 residues. In nucleotides, the CDR3 is TGTGCCAGTACTTGGACAGGCCTTTACTATGGCTACACCTTC. Translating gives CASTWTGLYYGYTF.

V usage is TRBV19 and J usage is TRBJ2-7; TRBD1 agrees at 7 bases. This CDR3 has 15 residues. Germline CDR1 and CDR2: LNHDA and SQIVND (reference sequence). J was trimmed by 3 bases and V by 3 bases; bases with no gene match: 8. The CDR3 DNA is TGTGCCAGTAGTATCGGCACAGGGGTTATCTACGAGCAGTACGTC. It codes for CASSIGTGVIYEQYV.

The chain couples TRBV27 to TRBJ2-7, with D possibly TRBD2 on 6 matching bases. Per germline, CDR1 MNHEY and CDR2 SMNVEV (reference sequence). This CDR3 is 13 amino acids long. Between the trimmed V and J ends, which lost 6 bases and 9 bases, there was a span of 18 bases. DNA for the CDR3: TGTGCCAGCAGATCCCTTGGGGGAGGTGGGCAGTACTTC. This translates into CASRSLGGGGQYF.

J is TRBJ2-3 and V is TRBV11-2; TRBD1 matches at 9 bases. Trimming removed 0 bases from V and 4 bases from J; junction bases left unmatched: 11. The CDR3 contains 18 residues. The V gene's germline CDR1 is SGHAT and CDR2 FQNNGV. CDR3 coding DNA: TGTGCCAGCAGCTTAGATCTGGGGACAGGGACATCCCCAGATACGCAGTATTTT. The encoded protein is CASSLDLGTGTSPDTQYF.

The chain carries TRBV4-1 and TRBJ1-2; D gene ambiguous. The CDR3 sequence is 14 residues long. The V gene's germline CDR1 is MGHRA and CDR2 YSYEKL. V lost 1 base, J lost 6 bases, and 12 bases lay in between. The DNA of the CDR3 is TGCGCCAGCAGCCAAGTGTGGAGTTCGCATGGCTACACCTTC. Translation: CASSQVWSSHGYTF.

This chain connects TRBV28 to TRBJ1-5, with D possibly being TRBD1 (6 bases). This CDR3 has 13 residues. Germline CDR1 MDHEN, CDR2 SYDVKM. The germline V and J ends were trimmed by 6 bases and 3 bases, with 9 bases remaining between them. CDR3 bases: TGTGCCAGCAGCCGGACAGTCAATCAGCCCCAGCATTTT. As protein: CASSRTVNQPQHF.

This clone turned up a few times. The chain has TRBV30 and TRBJ1-4; D may be TRBD1 (5 bases). The CDR3 is 14 amino acids. V gave up 7 bases and J gave up 8 bases, with 20 bases separating them. The germline CDR1 and CDR2 sequences are GTSNPN and SVGIG (reference sequence). The CDR3 is CAFAAGGSSEKLFF. The CDR3 DNA reads as TGTGCCTTCGCCGCCGGGGGAAGTAGCGAAAAACTGTTTTTT.

The chain employs TRBV7-2 and TRBJ1-1; 7 nucleotides match TRBD1. The CDR3 contains 12 residues. Germline V CDR1 and CDR2: SGHTA, FQGNSA. Unmatched junction bases numbered 6, after V lost 10 bases and J lost 4 bases. Here the CDR3 reads CATRQGGTEAFF. As DNA, the CDR3 is TGTGCCACCCGGCAGGGGGGCACTGAAGCTTTCTTT.

The V gene is TRBV4-1, the J gene TRBJ1-5; the D gene is possibly TRBD1 (5 bases). In germline, CDR1 is MGHRA, CDR2 YSYEKL. This CDR3 contains 13 residues. Trimming left V 0 bases short and J 7 bases short, with 7 bases between. The CDR3 protein is CASSQEAGQPQHF. The CDR3 nucleotides read TGCGCCAGCAGCCAAGAGGCAGGGCAGCCCCAGCATTTT.

V and J are TRBV27 and TRBJ2-7; 7 bases line up with TRBD2. This CDR3 is built from 15 residues. J gave up 6 bases and V 0 bases, and 8 bases lay outside the gene matches. Per germline, CDR1 MNHEY and CDR2 SMNVEV (reference sequence). The CDR3 nucleotides read TGTGCCAGCAGTTTATCTGGCGGGAGTGGAGGCGAGCAGTACTTC. Protein: CASSLSGGSGGEQYF.

This clone was counted once. The chain is built from TRBV6-5 and TRBJ1-2; maybe TRBD1 (5 bases). V lost 6 bases to trimming and J lost 3 bases, with 17 bases between them. The CDR3 extends over 15 amino acids. Germline V gene sequence: CDR1 MNHEY, CDR2 SVGAGI. The CDR3 DNA reads as TGTGCCAGCAGGGAGACAGTAAGCTTCGACTATGGCTACACCTTC. This translates into CASRETVSFDYGYTF.

CDR3: CASSFHGAGGPADTQYF. The DNA of the CDR3 is TGCGCCAGCAGCTTCCACGGGGCGGGAGGGCCGGCAGATACGCAGTATTTT. This chain joins TRBV5-1 and TRBJ2-3; 9 bases fit TRBD2. V lost 2 bases, J lost 4 bases, and 11 bases stayed unmatched. The CDR3 length is 17 residues. CDR1 is SGHRS, CDR2 YFSETQ, per germline.

The chain uses TRBV7-9 and TRBJ2-7; D is undetermined. Germline V gene data show CDR1 as SEHNR and CDR2 as FQNEAQ (reference sequence). This CDR3 is 15 amino acids long. Trimming left V 5 bases short and J 6 bases short, with 20 bases between. CDR3: CASSPVLGYDREQYF. The CDR3 DNA is TGTGCCAGCAGCCCGGTCCTTGGTTACGATCGCGAGCAGTACTTC. Full variable domain (rest looked up from reference TRBV7-9 and TRBJ2-7): DTGVSQNPRHKITKRGQNVTFRCDPISEHNRLYWYRQTLGQGPEFLTYFQNEAQLEKSRLLSDRFSAERPKGSFSTLEIQRTEQGDSAMYLCASSPVLGYDREQYFGPGTRLTVT.

The V gene is TRBV30, the J gene TRBJ1-1, with D unresolved. CDR1 is GTSNPN and CDR2 is SVGIG in the germline V gene (reference sequence). Deletions cut 3 bases from V and 6 bases from J, with 26 bases between. The CDR3 extends over 17 amino acids. CDR3 residues: CAWSQLGVPNSWAEAFF. In DNA form, the CDR3 reads TGTGCCTGGAGCCAGCTCGGGGTCCCCAACTCGTGGGCTGAAGCTTTCTTT.

The chain employs TRBV4-1 and TRBJ2-1, with TRBD1 identical over 7 bases. With 2 bases clipped from V and 5 bases from J, the junction kept 12 bases outside the gene matches. The germline V gene has CDR1 MGHRA and CDR2 YSYEKL. The CDR3 covers 17 residues. DNA of the CDR3: TGCGCCAGCAGCCAACCGCGGACAGGTTTTATACACAATGAGCAGTTCTTC. Translating gives CASSQPRTGFIHNEQFF.

The V and J genes are TRBV5-4 and TRBJ1-2, with D perhaps matching TRBD1 (6 bases). The CDR3 extends over 15 amino acids. Germline V lookup: CDR1 SGHNT, CDR2 YYREEE (reference sequence). Trimming removed 0 bases from V and 4 bases from J, with 13 bases in between. The CDR3 is CASSLDGGAGYGYTF. CDR3 sequence (DNA): TGTGCCAGCAGCTTGGATGGGGGCGCGGGCTATGGCTACACCTTC.

The chain links TRBV7-9 to TRBJ2-3, with D perhaps TRBD2 (6 bases). The V end lost 10 bases, the J end lost 2 bases, and 25 bases lay between the germline ends. The V gene's germline CDR1 is SEHNR and CDR2 FQNEAQ (reference sequence). The CDR3 is made up of 17 amino acids. The CDR3 region has the DNA TGTGCCACTCGCGGAGGGACCCCGGGTCGGAACACAGATACGCAGTATTTT. It is translated as CATRGGTPGRNTDTQYF. Supplemented by reference TRBV7-9 and TRBJ2-3, the full variable domain reads DTGVSQNPRHKITKRGQNVTFRCDPISEHNRLYWYRQTLGQGPEFLTYFQNEAQLEKSRLLSDRFSAERPKGSFSTLEIQRTEQGDSAMYLCATRGGTPGRNTDTQYFGPGTRLTVL.

This clone is a singleton in its sample. The chain couples TRBV19 to TRBJ2-2; TRBD1 might be the D (6 bases). This CDR3 has 15 residues. Germline V lookup: CDR1 LNHDA, CDR2 SQIVND (reference sequence). The V end was cut by 2 bases, the J end by 3 bases, with 10 bases between. CDR3 loop: CASSIRTGYTGELFF. In nucleotides, the CDR3 is TGTGCCAGTAGTATACGAACAGGGTACACCGGGGAGCTGTTTTTT.

The chain is built from TRBV27 and TRBJ2-2; TRBD2 agrees at 14 bases. V lost 0 bases to trimming and J lost 7 bases; unmatched junction nucleotides: 7. Germline CDR1 reads MNHEY; CDR2 reads SMNVEV (reference sequence). This CDR3 region has 18 residues. In DNA, the CDR3 is TGTGCCAGCAGTTTATCTGGACTAGCGGGAGGACCTCTCGGGGAGCTGTTTTTT. This codes for CASSLSGLAGGPLGELFF.

V usage is TRBV6-5 and J usage is TRBJ2-4; 8 nucleotides agree with TRBD2. The germline V gene has CDR1 MNHEY and CDR2 SVGAGI. The V and J ends lost 7 bases and 8 bases, in that order; junction bases with no gene match: 10. There are 14 residues in the CDR3. CDR3 residues: CASTKSGSGYIQYF. In DNA form, the CDR3 reads TGTGCCAGCACCAAGAGCGGGAGTGGGTACATTCAGTACTTC.

This clone was detected only once. The gene calls are TRBV5-1 and TRBJ2-3; D not resolved. The CDR3 is 15 residues long. Per germline, CDR1 SGHRS and CDR2 YFSETQ. With 6 bases removed from V and 2 bases from J, the gap between germline ends came to 16 bases. The CDR3 region has the DNA TGCGCCAGCACCCCAGACTTTGAGGACACAGATACGCAGTATTTT. Its protein product is CASTPDFEDTDTQYF.

J is TRBJ2-3 and V is TRBV2, with D unclear. Germline CDR1 reads SNHLY; CDR2 reads FYNNEI. The CDR3 extends over 15 amino acids. V lost 0 bases to trimming and J lost 2 bases, with 9 bases between them. CDR3 sequence reads: CASSEASRYTDTQYF. In DNA, the CDR3 is TGTGCCAGCAGTGAAGCGTCCAGGTACACAGATACGCAGTATTTT.

The chain combines TRBV19 with TRBJ1-3; D is ambiguous. The CDR3 is made up of 16 amino acids. V was trimmed by 5 bases and J by 0 bases, leaving 14 bases between them. Germline-derived CDR1 and CDR2 are LNHDA and SQIVND (reference sequence). CDR3 DNA sequence: TGTGCCAGTAGTGACTCCGACTTGCGCTCTGGAAACACCATATATTTT. Protein sequence: CASSDSDLRSGNTIYF.

The rearrangement links TRBV2 to TRBJ2-1, with 13 bases fitting TRBD2. V was clipped by 6 bases and J by 15 bases; unmatched bases: 14. CDR1 SNHLY and CDR2 FYNNEI come from the germline V gene. The CDR3 totals 15 residues. The DNA for the CDR3 is TGTGCCAGCAGCGACTTCAGCGGACTAGCGGGAGCTTTGTTCTTC. The encoded protein is CASSDFSGLAGALFF. The entire variable domain, with the rest obtained from reference TRBV2 and TRBJ2-1, is as follows: EPEVTQTPSHQVTQMGQEVILRCVPISNHLYFYWYRQILGQKVEFLVSFYNNEISEKSEIFDDQFSVERPDGSNFTLKIRSTKLEDSAMYFCASSDFSGLAGALFFGPGTRLTVL.

CDR3 coding DNA: TGTGCCAGCAGCCCCCCGTCCCGGACAGGGGTTCGATCTGAAGCTTTCTTT. Translating gives CASSPPSRTGVRSEAFF. The chain is built from TRBV9 and TRBJ1-1; 9 bases are a match to TRBD1. CDR3 length: 17 residues. CDR1 and CDR2 from the germline V gene are SGDLS and YYNGEE. V gave up 4 bases and J gave up 6 bases; unmatched junction bases: 16.

The rearrangement uses TRBV27 and TRBJ2-5; 10 bases match TRBD2. J was trimmed by 4 bases and V by 8 bases; bases with no gene match: 10. From germline, CDR1 is MNHEY and CDR2 SMNVEV (reference sequence). The CDR3 contains 15 residues. The CDR3 DNA is TGTGCCAGCCGCCCGACGGGACTAGCGAGAGAGACCCAGTACTTC. It is translated as CASRPTGLARETQYF.

The chain couples TRBV5-6 to TRBJ2-1; 8 positions agree with TRBD2. From germline, CDR1 is SGHDT and CDR2 YYEEEE. This CDR3 is built from 15 residues. The J segment lost 4 bases and the V segment lost 4 bases, leaving 7 bases of the junction unmatched. The CDR3 loop is CASSPVTSAYNEQFF. The CDR3 coding sequence is TGTGCCAGCAGCCCCGTGACTAGCGCATACAATGAGCAGTTCTTC.

This clone was observed once. V usage is TRBV6-4 and J usage is TRBJ2-2; weak D call: TRBD2 (6 bases). The V gene lost 8 bases and the J gene lost 0 bases, with 7 bases spanning the gap. Germline values: CDR1 MRHNA, CDR2 SNTAGT. This CDR3 spans 13 amino acids. The CDR3 is CASRGSNTGELFF. CDR3 coding DNA: TGTGCCAGCCGGGGGTCGAACACCGGGGAGCTGTTTTTT.

The CDR3 DNA sequence: TGTGCCAGCTCACGATCGGAAAGGGGTTCATGGCAGTACTTC. As protein: CASSRSERGSWQYF. The genes are TRBV18 and TRBJ2-5, with D possibly being TRBD1 (5 bases). V was cut by 4 bases and J by 11 bases, with 20 bases left in between. CDR1 KGHSH and CDR2 LQKENI come from the germline V gene. The CDR3 covers 14 residues.